Listed here is a single TCR beta chain. This entry comes from a study of blood T cell repertoires in COVID-19. Overall study context: Sites across the United States, Italy and Spain contributed samples from acute and convalescent COVID-19. The analysed material was cDNA or gDNA that came from T cells, B-cell-depleted T cells, or PBMCs.

Original methodology: Amplified reference gene primers provided the basis for estimating nucleated cell counts. Method: immunoSEQ multiplex PCR; TCRdb's copy keeps in-frame clones and lacks some. That table gives V, J and clone size, and the DNA gave D and trimming. The data show about 91,000 clones, roughly three quarters seen once. CDR1 is LNHDA, CDR2 SQIVND, per germline (reference sequence). V was shortened by 4 bases and J by 4 bases, with 17 bases between the two germline ends. This CDR3 is built from 16 residues. The source of this sequence is a woman older than 75 with acute or convalescent COVID-19. This chain connects TRBV19 to TRBJ1-5; D not certain. Sequencing input: peripheral blood. The chain's CDR3 is CASSTRQEAQNQPQHF. The CDR3 DNA reads as TGTGCCAGTAGTACGCGCCAGGAGGCCCAAAATCAGCCCCAGCATTTT.